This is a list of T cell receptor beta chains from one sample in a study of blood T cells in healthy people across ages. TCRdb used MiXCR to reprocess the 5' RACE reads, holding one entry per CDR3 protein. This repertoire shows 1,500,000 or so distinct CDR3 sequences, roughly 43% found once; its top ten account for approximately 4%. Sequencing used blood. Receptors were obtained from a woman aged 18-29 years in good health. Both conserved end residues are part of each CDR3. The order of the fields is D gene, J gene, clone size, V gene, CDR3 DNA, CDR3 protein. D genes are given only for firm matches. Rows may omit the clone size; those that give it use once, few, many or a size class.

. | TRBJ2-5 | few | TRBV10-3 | TGTGCCATCAGGTCTGCCGGCCTACCGGGGGAGACCCAGTACTTC | CAIRSAGLPGETQYF
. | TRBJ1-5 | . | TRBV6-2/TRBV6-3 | TGTGCCAGCAGTGGGTTCGTTGGGAGTCAGCCCCAGCATTTT | CASSGFVGSQPQHF
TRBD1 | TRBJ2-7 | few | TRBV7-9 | TGTGCCAGCAGCCGCGGACAGGGGTCATTGAGCTCCTACGAGCAGTACTTC | CASSRGQGSLSSYEQYF
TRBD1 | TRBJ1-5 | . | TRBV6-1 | TGTGCTAGCAGTGTGCAGGGACAGGGCAATCAGCCCCAGCATTTT | CASSVQGQGNQPQHF
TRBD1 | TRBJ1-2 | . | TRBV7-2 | TGTGCCAGCAGCTTAAATATGGGACAGGGGGCGGATGGCTACACCTTC | CASSLNMGQGADGYTF
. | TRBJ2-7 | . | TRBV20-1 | TGCAGTGCTAGAGAGATAATCTCCTACGAGCAGTACTTC | CSAREIISYEQYF
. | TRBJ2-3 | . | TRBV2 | TGTGCCAGCTCCCCCCTAGGGCGGACTACAGATACGCAGTATTTT | CASSPLGRTTDTQYF
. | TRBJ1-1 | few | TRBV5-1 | TGCGCCAGCAGCTTGGCCGTTATGAACACTGAAGCTTTCTTT | CASSLAVMNTEAFF
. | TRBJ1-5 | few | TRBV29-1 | TGCAGCGTTGTATGGGGGGCTAGCAATCAGCCCCAGCATTTT | CSVVWGASNQPQHF
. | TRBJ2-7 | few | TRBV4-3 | TGCGCCAGCAGCCAAGAAGCTAGCTACTACGAGCAGTACTTC | CASSQEASYYEQYF
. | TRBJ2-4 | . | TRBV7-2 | TGTGCCAGCAGCCCTGCCAGGGAGGCGGTAAACATTCAGTACTTC | CASSPAREAVNIQYF
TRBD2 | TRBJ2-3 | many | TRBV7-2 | TGTGCCAGCAGCTTATTGGCGGGGGACACAGATACGCAGTATTTT | CASSLLAGDTDTQYF
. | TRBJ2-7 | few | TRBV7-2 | TGTGCCAGCAGCTTAGCTCCAGGACCCTACGAGCAGTACTTC | CASSLAPGPYEQYF
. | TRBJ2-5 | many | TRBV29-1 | TGCAGCGTTGAAGGCTCCCGGACCCAGTACTTC | CSVEGSRTQYF
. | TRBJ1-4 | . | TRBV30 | TGTGCCTGGACGGACAGCTATAATGAAAAACTGTTTTTT | CAWTDSYNEKLFF
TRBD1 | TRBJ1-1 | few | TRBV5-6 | TGTGCCAGCAGGAGGACAGGTCTGAACACTGAAGCTTTCTTT | CASRRTGLNTEAFF